The 30 T cell receptor beta chains given below trace back to one sample, sequenced in a study of regulatory T cells in long-lasting Graves disease (dated by TCRdb to about 2021). Library creation used multiplex PCR. Sequencing was performed on an Illumina HiSeq 4000. TCR beta libraries were built with iRepertoire HTBI primers and Arm-PCR amplification of CDR3 regions. TCRdb ran its own pipeline on the public reads, namely fastp trimming at Q25 and MiXCR clone calling, and kept in-frame beta chains. Rows with a matching CDR3 protein are joined into one entry that keeps the most common DNA and genes. The sample table holds 450,000 or so distinct CDR3 sequences, of which roughly 20% were seen once. The top ten clones comprise over 7.5% of the sample. What this sample's time point label stands for: persistent/refractory GD, antithyroid drugs over 5 years with positive TRAb. RNA was extracted from PBMCs in TRIzol for both TCR sequencing and RNA sequencing.

The sequencing here drew on peripheral blood mononuclear cells (PBMCs), taken when the disease was refractory, from a patient treated with antithyroid drugs. The receptors stem from a female donor with Graves disease.

This clonotype has more than one count but fewer than ten. The CDR3 sequence: CASSCPKGGNPLEQYF. DNA of the CDR3: TGTGCCAGCAGTTGCCCCAAGGGGGGCAACCCTCTCGAGCAGTACTTC. This chain uses TRBV6-2 or TRBV6-3 with TRBJ2-7; D might be TRBD1 or TRBD2, each matching 6 bases. The CDR3 runs to 16 residues. Germline values: CDR1 MNHEY, CDR2 SVGEGT. Trimming cost V 4 bases and J 6 bases, with 22 bases left between them.

The table lists this clonotype with many counts. The J gene is TRBJ1-4, the V gene TRBV2, with 11 positions matching TRBD1. Germline CDR1 is SNHLY and CDR2 is FYNNEI. The length of the CDR3 is 14 residues. J was trimmed by 6 bases and V by 4 bases; bases with no gene match: 1. The CDR3: CASSGTGGDEKLFF. The CDR3 DNA is TGTGCCAGCAGTGGGACAGGGGGCGATGAAAAACTGTTTTTT.

The chain couples TRBV20-1 to TRBJ1-2; possible D gene TRBD1, 6 bases. Deletions cut 6 bases from V and 5 bases from J, with 13 bases between. CDR1 DFQATT and CDR2 SNEGSKA come from the germline V gene (reference sequence). The CDR3 runs to 12 residues. For the CDR3, the DNA is TGCAGTGCCAAGACAGGAGGGTATGGCTACACCTTC. This translates into CSAKTGGYGYTF.

This rearrangement joins TRBV12-3 or TRBV12-4 to TRBJ2-3, with TRBD2 matching over 9 bases. This CDR3 comprises 15 residues. J gave up 10 bases and V 2 bases, and 10 bases lay outside the gene matches. The CDR3 region has the DNA TGTGCCAGCAGTTTAAGGGCGGGAGGGCCCAGCGCGCAGTATTTT. Amino acids: CASSLRAGGPSAQYF.

This chain links TRBV6-1 with TRBJ1-1; a weak D match, TRBD1 (5 bases). Germline lookup yields CDR1 MNHNS and CDR2 SASEGT. This CDR3 is 14 amino acids long. V was shortened by 8 bases and J by 0 bases, with 13 bases between the two germline ends. The CDR3 nucleotides read TGTGCCAGCGCGGGGCGTCCCATGAACACTGAAGCTTTCTTT. It translates to CASAGRPMNTEAFF.

This clonotype showed up many times. The chain links TRBV11-2 to TRBJ2-3; 9 nucleotides match TRBD2. Per the germline V gene, CDR1 is SGHAT and CDR2 is FQNNGV. Trimming cost V 9 bases and J 2 bases; bases outside gene matches: 6. This CDR3 spans 14 amino acids. This CDR3 is CASATSGDTDTQYF. The CDR3 coding sequence is TGTGCCAGTGCGACTAGCGGAGACACAGATACGCAGTATTTT. The complete variable domain, with remaining parts taken from reference TRBV11-2 and TRBJ2-3, reads EAGVAQSPRYKIIEKRQSVAFWCNPISGHATLYWYQQILGQGPKLLIQFQNNGVVDDSQLPKDRFSAERLKGVDSTLKIQPAKLEDSAVYLCASATSGDTDTQYFGPGTRLTVL.

Ten or more counts support this clonotype. The rearrangement joins TRBV6-1 to TRBJ1-4; 8 bases fit TRBD1. The CDR3 length is 14 residues. Germline loops: CDR1 MNHNS, CDR2 SASEGT. The V segment lost 5 bases and the J segment 8 bases; nucleotides outside the gene matches: 7. The CDR3 region is CASSPGQGWEKLFF. CDR3 DNA: TGTGCCAGCAGTCCTGGACAGGGCTGGGAAAAACTGTTTTTT.

This clonotype was recorded at least ten times. The V call is TRBV7-2, the J call TRBJ2-5; TRBD1 matches 8 bases. CDR1 is SGHTA, CDR2 FQGNSA, per germline. The CDR3 is made up of 14 amino acids. V shed 1 base, J shed 5 bases, and the junction held 3 bases outside the gene matches. The DNA for the CDR3 is TGTGCCAGCAGCTTAGGGACAGGGTCCGAGACCCAGTACTTC. Its translation: CASSLGTGSETQYF.

This clonotype occurred many times. V is TRBV12-3 or TRBV12-4 and J is TRBJ2-2; tentatively, D is TRBD1 (5 bases). This CDR3 has 16 residues. Trimming shortened V by 6 bases and J by 2 bases, and 16 bases separated the two germline ends. The CDR3 is CASRSTKGENTGELFF. The CDR3 DNA sequence: TGTGCCAGCAGGTCAACCAAAGGGGAAAACACCGGGGAGCTGTTTTTT.

This clonotype was observed at least ten times. V gene TRBV12-3 or TRBV12-4 combines with J gene TRBJ2-7; TRBD1 matches 9 bases. The CDR3 loop spans 13 amino acids. The ends lost 6 bases at V and 5 bases at J; junction bases unmatched: 5. The CDR3 protein is CASSPRDRDEQYF. For the CDR3, the DNA is TGTGCCAGCAGCCCGCGGGACAGGGACGAGCAGTACTTC.

This clonotype was recorded a few times. One base away lies a much larger clone, so this may be a sequencing read error. The rearrangement joins TRBV7-9 to TRBJ1-1; 7 bases agree with TRBD1. There are 14 residues in the CDR3. Germline lookup yields CDR1 SEHNR and CDR2 FQNEAQ (reference sequence). The V and J ends lost 5 bases and 0 bases, in that order; junction bases with no gene match: 3. CDR3 in DNA: TGTGCCAGCAGCGGCAGGGGGATGAACACTGAAGCTTTCTTT. Its protein is CASSGRGMNTEAFF.

This clonotype has at least ten counts. This chain connects TRBV28 to TRBJ1-5, with 7 bases identical to TRBD1. Germline V gene lookup returns CDR1 MDHEN and CDR2 SYDVKM. The CDR3 has 14 amino acids. Trimming at V came to 6 bases and at J to 3 bases, leaving 5 bases not matched to a gene. In DNA, the CDR3 is TGTGCCAGCAGACGGACAGGCTTCAATCAGCCCCAGCATTTT. Translating gives CASRRTGFNQPQHF.

Details on this clonotype: A much larger clone lies one base from this, so it may be a read error. The gene calls are TRBV6-1 and TRBJ2-2, with TRBD2 identical over 11 bases. The CDR3 covers 16 residues. Germline V lookup: CDR1 MNHNS, CDR2 SASEGT. The CDR3, as DNA: TGTGCCAACAGTCCCGGGACTAGCGGGAACACCGGGGAGCTGTTTTTT. Translated: CANSPGTSGNTGELFF.

This clonotype was observed many times. This CDR3 reads CASSPGTSGSWNTGELFF. The CDR3 DNA sequence: TGTGCCAGCAGTCCCGGGACTAGCGGGAGTTGGAACACCGGGGAGCTGTTTTTT. This rearrangement joins TRBV28 to TRBJ2-2, with TRBD2 identical over 14 bases. V trimming: 5 bases; J trimming: 1 base; junction bases outside the gene matches: 6. The CDR3 contains 18 residues. Looked up from germline, CDR1 is MDHEN and CDR2 is SYDVKM.

This clonotype was observed a single time. V is TRBV4-1 and J is TRBJ2-1; D gene uncertain. V was shortened by 3 bases and J by 0 bases, with 15 bases between the two germline ends. The CDR3 extends over 17 amino acids. Germline loops: CDR1 MGHRA, CDR2 YSYEKL. CDR3 sequence (DNA): TGCGCCAGCAGCCATGGTTGGGTGGGCAGCTCCTACAATGAGCAGTTCTTC. Translation gives CASSHGWVGSSYNEQFF.

V is TRBV7-8 and J is TRBJ2-5; 8 bases fit TRBD2. V dropped 5 bases and J dropped 4; count of bases not matched to a gene: 15. The CDR3 is made up of 17 amino acids. Germline loops: CDR1 SGHVS, CDR2 FQNEAQ. The CDR3, as DNA: TGTGCCAGCAGCATCCATTATAACGGGAGGGCAAGAGAGACCCAGTACTTC. Protein sequence: CASSIHYNGRARETQYF.

The chain couples TRBV7-3 to TRBJ1-2, with 9 bases that match TRBD1. In germline, CDR1 is SGHTA, CDR2 FQGTGA. This CDR3 region has 15 residues. Trimming took 5 bases from V and 4 from J; bases not matched to a gene: 8. In DNA form, the CDR3 reads TGTGCCAGCAGCCCCGGGACAGGGAGTACCTATGGCTACACCTTC. This translates into CASSPGTGSTYGYTF.

Details on this clonotype: This may come from a read error, since a much larger clone is one base off. The chain recombines TRBV10-3 with TRBJ2-7, with D tentatively TRBD1 (5 bases). The CDR3 is made up of 12 amino acids. Germline-derived CDR1 and CDR2 are ENHRY and SYGVKD. V was trimmed by 6 bases and J by 7 bases, leaving 13 bases between them. The CDR3 loop is CAIRDNCVEQYF. CDR3 coding DNA: TGTGCCATCAGGGACAACTGTGTGGAGCAGTACTTC.

Many counts were recorded for this clonotype. The V call is TRBV5-1, the J call TRBJ2-4; the D is unclear. This CDR3 region has 13 residues. CDR1 and CDR2 from the germline V gene are SGHRS and YFSETQ. V was trimmed by 3 bases and J by 4 bases, leaving 8 bases between them. CDR3 amino acids: CASSSGRKNIQYF. The CDR3 DNA reads TGCGCCAGCAGCTCCGGACGGAAAAACATTCAGTACTTC.

This clonotype has a count of ten or more. The chain uses TRBV6-9 and TRBJ2-5; D unclear. V shed 3 bases and J shed 2 bases, with 13 bases lying between them. The CDR3 has 15 residues. Looked up from germline, CDR1 is MNHGY and CDR2 is SVAAGI. The chain's CDR3 is CASSYTEGQQETQYF. In nucleotides, the CDR3 is TGTGCCAGCAGTTACACGGAAGGGCAGCAAGAGACCCAGTACTTC.

This clonotype was seen at least ten times. V and J are TRBV24-1 and TRBJ2-7; 7 bases line up with TRBD2. Germline V gene sequence: CDR1 KGHDR, CDR2 SFDVKD. The CDR3 has 16 amino acids. The junction had 11 bases not matched to a gene; V was cut back by 3 bases and J by 4 bases. The chain's CDR3 is CATSDMERGAAYEQYF. CDR3 sequence (DNA): TGTGCCACCAGTGATATGGAGCGGGGCGCCGCATACGAGCAGTACTTC.

On this clonotype itself: A far larger clone is only one base removed, so a read error is likely. The rearrangement uses TRBV6-2 or TRBV6-3 and TRBJ1-1; D gene ambiguous. Germline V lookup: CDR1 MNHEY, CDR2 SVGEGT. The CDR3 totals 15 residues. CDR3 region: CAGSEAGTRNTEAFF. The CDR3 region has the DNA TGTGCCGGCAGTGAGGCAGGCACAAGGAACACTGAAGCTTTCTTT.

In its sample, this clonotype was seen many times. The CDR3 DNA follows: TGTGCCAGCAGCTTGGTTGGCGGGCCCTACGAGCAGTACTTC. Its protein product is CASSLVGGPYEQYF. The rearrangement uses TRBV5-4 and TRBJ2-7; a possible D gene is TRBD2 (5 bases). The V gene lost 0 bases and the J gene lost 2 bases, with 9 bases spanning the gap. Germline V gene sequence: CDR1 SGHNT, CDR2 YYREEE (reference sequence). The CDR3 runs 14 residues.

This clonotype is a singleton in its sample. It may be a read error: a sequence one base away is much more abundant. As DNA, the CDR3 is TGTGCCAGCCGATACCACGGCACGGGAGGGGCCAACGCCCTGACTTTC. It translates to CASRYHGTGGANALTF. This chain connects TRBV28 to TRBJ2-6; 8 bases fit TRBD2. CDR1 and CDR2 from the germline V gene are MDHEN and SYDVKM. This CDR3 region has 16 residues.

This clonotype turned up a few times. This rearrangement joins TRBV29-1 to TRBJ2-1; D possibly matches TRBD1 or TRBD2 (5 bases each). The CDR3 spans 12 residues. The V and J ends lost 2 bases and 6 bases respectively, with 8 bases between them. In germline, CDR1 is SQVTM, CDR2 ANQGSEA. The CDR3 DNA reads as TGCAGCGTTGAAATTGGGGGCAATGAGCAGTTCTTC. Translated, it gives CSVEIGGNEQFF.

This clonotype appeared many times. The V and J genes are TRBV3-1 and TRBJ1-2, with D perhaps TRBD1 (6 bases). The CDR3 length is 12 residues. CDR1 and CDR2 from the germline V gene are LGHDT and YNNKEL (reference sequence). V lost 4 bases and J lost 3, with 6 bases in between. The CDR3: CASSPGDYGYTF. In DNA, the CDR3 is TGTGCCAGCAGCCCAGGGGACTATGGCTACACCTTC. Looking up the rest from reference TRBV3-1 and TRBJ1-2 gives the full variable domain: DTAVSQTPKYLVTQMGNDKSIKCEQNLGHDTMYWYKQDSKKFLKIMFSYNNKELIINETVPNRFSPKSPDKAHLNLHINSLELGDSAVYFCASSPGDYGYTFGSGTRLTVV.

Ten or more counts support this clonotype. The chain uses TRBV5-1 and TRBJ1-1, with no clear D. The CDR3 is made up of 11 amino acids. Trimming pared 0 bases from V and 7 bases from J, leaving 4 bases between. Looked up from germline, CDR1 is SGHRS and CDR2 is YFSETQ. In nucleotides, the CDR3 is TGCGCCAGCAGCTTGGCCGGTGAAGCTTTCTTT. Encoded protein: CASSLAGEAFF.

This clonotype was seen repeatedly, ten times or more. The CDR3 region has the DNA TGTGCCAGCAGCTTAGCTAATCAGCCCCAGCATTTT. Its protein product is CASSLANQPQHF. The genes are TRBV7-2 and TRBJ1-5; D remains ambiguous. CDR1 is SGHTA, CDR2 FQGNSA, per germline. Trimming left V 0 bases short and J 4 bases short, with 1 base between. This CDR3 spans 12 amino acids.

This clonotype was found a few times. The rearrangement uses TRBV14 and TRBJ2-2; TRBD2 might be the D (5 bases). The CDR3 consists of 16 residues. CDR1 is SGHDN and CDR2 is FVKESK in the germline V gene. V shed 4 bases and J shed 8 bases, with 20 bases lying between them. CDR3 DNA sequence: TGTGCCAGCAGCCCCCTACGGGCGGGCCCTGTTGGGGAGCTGTTTTTT. Translation: CASSPLRAGPVGELFF.

V is TRBV10-3 and J is TRBJ2-1; D perhaps matches TRBD1 (6 bases). The CDR3 covers 15 residues. With 11 bases removed from V and 7 bases from J, the gap between germline ends came to 24 bases. The germline CDR1 and CDR2 sequences are ENHRY and SYGVKD. The CDR3 here is CASQDPSLRGNEQFF. In DNA form, the CDR3 reads TGTGCCTCTCAGGATCCTAGCCTGAGGGGGAATGAGCAGTTCTTC.